This T cell receptor (beta chain) was found in a study of blood T cell repertoires in COVID-19 (dated by TCRdb to the early 2020s). Background for the entire study: Samples covering the acute and convalescent phases of COVID-19 were provided by collaborators in the United States, Italy and Spain. Sample metadata almost always included a de-identified subject ID, COVID-19 status, age in years and sex. The material from the prospective study consisted of cDNA or gDNA derived from T cells, B-cell-depleted T cells, or PBMCs. Where available, HLA class I and class II types were obtained from metadata supplied by the sample provider rather than from assay-based typing. The dataset comprised deeply sampled blood TCRbeta repertoires from subjects exposed to, actively infected with, or recovered from COVID-19. Samples were obtained from the ongoing ImmuneRACE study (first 160 participants) and from some 1,300 subjects provided by 6 global collaborators. The repertoires were released in a freely available public database intended as a resource for research on the immune response to SARS-CoV-2. Study-level results and caveats: The amount of clinical and demographic metadata varied by source and participant and was provided uncurated.

Compared with germline, V lacks 5 bases and J lacks 0 bases; bases without a gene match: 9. From the germline V gene, CDR1 is SGHTA and CDR2 is FQGNSA. Counted from cysteine to phenylalanine, this CDR3 has 16 amino acids. Left in the record is the CDR3 DNA by itself, 48 bases read in frame from the first base. At one collaborating source in Seattle, patients were enrolled during active infection and were followed longitudinally through the course of disease. The collaborating institutions used their own protocols to collect whole blood in K2EDTA tubes. Collaborator samples were shipped for TCRbeta analysis as frozen whole blood, isolated PBMCs, or DNA extracted from either sample type. TCRbeta CDR3 regions were amplified from genomic DNA using the immunoSEQ Assay, a bias-controlled multiplex PCR. In the paper's pipeline: The number of nucleated cells in each sample was estimated from the amplification of reference gene primers within the assay. To quantify the absolute abundance of each unique TCRbeta CDR3 rearrangement, sequence reads were collapsed and filtered. For each sample, productive Simpson clonality was calculated as the square root of Simpson's diversity index across productive rearrangements. TCRdb re-hosts the immuneACCESS table, in-frame sequences only. Its copies lack some clones; in the studies checked, an unresolved V gene accounts for under half of them, and the cause for the rest is not known. The DNA was the basis for D and trimming; V, J and clone size are from that table. This sample is represented by roughly 250,000 clones; approximately 84% of them were singletons. About a sixth of the sample is in the top ten clones.

As to this clone: No cognate antigen has been identified for it. Base qualities are not provided; no much larger clone lies one nucleotide away.

Sequenced input: peripheral blood. The chain links TRBV7-2 with TRBJ1-2, with 7 middle bases fitting TRBD1. This receptor was obtained from a person between 65 and 80 years old with COVID-19, enrolled during active disease. The CDR3 is CASSRDSNQANYGYTF. The nucleotides are TGTGCCAGCAGCCGGGACAGTAACCAGGCTAACTATGGCTACACCTTC.